This TCR beta chain comes out of a study of T cells in localized non-small cell lung cancer. Overall study findings and caveats: Heterogeneity stays possible, as sequencing covered only one tumor region.

This CDR3 spans 15 amino acids. Germline V gene data show CDR1 as LNHNV and CDR2 as YYDKDF (reference sequence). The V and J ends lost 0 bases and 14 bases respectively, with 17 bases between them. This clone was picked up one time. Antigen specificity is unknown. Sequencing was performed with immunoSEQ multiplex PCR; in TCRdb, only in-frame clones are kept and a portion is missing. The table lists 90,000 to 95,000 clones, about nine tenths of them singletons. This sequence was found in a man between 35 and 75 years old with stage I squamous cell lung carcinoma. Sequences were derived from peripheral blood, sampled before any cancer treatment. The chain carries TRBV15 and TRBJ1-6, with D unclear. CDR3 amino acids: CATSRDRALSGALHF. DNA for the CDR3: TGTGCCACCAGCAGAGATCGGGCTCTTTCTGGGGCCCTCCACTTT.